The rows below give T cell receptor beta chains drawn from one sample of a study of regulatory T cells in long-lasting Graves disease. TCRdb re-called the multiplex PCR reads with MiXCR, one entry per CDR3 protein. This sample has roughly 500,000 distinct CDR3 sequences, with 14% found just once. The same sample was also studied in work on T cells in Graves' hyperthyroidism and ophthalmopathy.

The material sequenced was peripheral blood mononuclear cells (PBMCs), taken at new diagnosis, from a patient treated with antithyroid drugs. The receptor source for this set is a woman aged 45 to 65 with Graves disease. CDR3s leave out the opening cysteine and the closing phenylalanine or tryptophan.

J	V	CDR3
TRBJ2-2	TRBV7-3	ASSPTSGRRGGELF
TRBJ2-1	TRBV12-3/TRBV12-4	ASSFRGPFFNEQF
TRBJ1-1	TRBV7-7	ASSPVLVLGTEAF
TRBJ2-2	TRBV5-1	ASSSRDFQGTGELF
TRBJ2-7	TRBV5-1	ASSLGGTGGSLEQY
TRBJ1-1	TRBV5-4	ATQAGAIMNTEAF
TRBJ2-1	TRBV5-1	ASSSPGQPYNEQF
TRBJ2-3	TRBV19	ASSRTRSTDTQY
TRBJ1-5	TRBV6-1	ASSDRGVSNQPQH
TRBJ1-3	TRBV28	ASSSTGGPGNTIY
TRBJ2-1	TRBV12-3/TRBV12-4	ASSPQEVKYNEQF
TRBJ2-7	TRBV30	AWSPGLAANYEQY
TRBJ1-5	TRBV9	ASSVGTGGNQPQH
TRBJ1-5	TRBV18	ASSPLRADQPQH